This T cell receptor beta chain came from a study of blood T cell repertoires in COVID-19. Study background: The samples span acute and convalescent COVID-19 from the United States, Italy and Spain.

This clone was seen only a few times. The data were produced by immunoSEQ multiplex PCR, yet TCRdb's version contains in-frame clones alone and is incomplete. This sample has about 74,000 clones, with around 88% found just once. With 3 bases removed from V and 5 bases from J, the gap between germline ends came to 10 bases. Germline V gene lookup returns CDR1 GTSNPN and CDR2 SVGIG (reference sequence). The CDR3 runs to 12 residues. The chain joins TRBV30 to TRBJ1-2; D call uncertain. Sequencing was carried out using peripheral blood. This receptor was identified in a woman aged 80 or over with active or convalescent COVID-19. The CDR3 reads CAWSSGQYGYTF. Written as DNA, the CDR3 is TGTGCCTGGAGCTCTGGGCAGTATGGCTACACCTTC.